The 12 T cell receptor beta chains below come from one sample, sequenced in a study of OX40 agonist ivuxolimab in advanced cancers. Produced via immunoSEQ multiplex PCR; TCRdb's table is partial and in-frame only. The sample includes tens of thousands of clones, 85% of them seen just once. This specimen consisted of CD4+ or CD8+ T cells sorted from blood, obtained in a trial of the OX40 agonist ivuxolimab. The receptors here all came from an adult with an advanced solid tumor such as melanoma, head and neck, liver or kidney cancer.

The V call is TRBV5-1, the J call TRBJ1-1; D remains unclear. This CDR3 region has 15 residues. V lost 0 bases and J lost 4, with 13 bases in between. In germline, CDR1 is SGHRS, CDR2 YFSETQ. CDR3 protein: CASSLGGERFTEAFF. The DNA of the CDR3 is TGCGCCAGCAGCTTGGGGGGTGAACGGTTCACTGAAGCTTTCTTT.

The V and J genes are TRBV18 and TRBJ2-2; a possible D gene is TRBD2 (6 bases). The V end lost 3 bases, the J end lost 6 bases, and 14 bases lay between the germline ends. CDR1 is KGHSH and CDR2 is LQKENI in the germline V gene. This CDR3 contains 15 residues. The CDR3 nucleotides are TGTGCCAGCTCACCTCGGGTAGGGGACTCCGGGGAGCTGTTTTTT. This translates into CASSPRVGDSGELFF.

The chain couples TRBV7-2 to TRBJ2-7, with TRBD1 matching 7 bases. Germline V lookup: CDR1 SGHTA, CDR2 FQGNSA. The junction had 8 bases not matched to a gene; V was cut back by 6 bases and J by 0 bases. CDR3 size: 15 residues. For the CDR3, the DNA is TGTGCCAGCAGATATGACAGGGCCCCCTCCTACGAGCAGTACTTC. Amino acid sequence: CASRYDRAPSYEQYF.

The rearrangement links TRBV9 to TRBJ2-5; 7 nucleotides agree with TRBD1. CDR1 and CDR2 (germline): SGDLS, YYNGEE. This CDR3 is 17 amino acids long. V trimming: 0 bases; J trimming: 1 base; junction bases outside the gene matches: 9. The CDR3 sequence: CASSVGPAGGFQETQYF. CDR3 DNA: TGTGCCAGCAGCGTAGGGCCGGCAGGGGGTTTCCAAGAGACCCAGTACTTC. Supplemented by reference TRBV9 and TRBJ2-5, the full variable domain reads DSGVTQTPKHLITATGQRVTLRCSPRSGDLSVYWYQQSLDQGLQFLIQYYNGEERAKGNILERFSAQQFPDLHSELNLSSLELGDSALYFCASSVGPAGGFQETQYFGPGTRLLVL.

The rearrangement links TRBV30 to TRBJ1-2; no clear D. V was clipped by 2 bases and J by 2 bases, with 18 bases between them. This CDR3 has 16 amino acids. Germline V lookup: CDR1 GTSNPN, CDR2 SVGIG (reference sequence). The CDR3 region has the DNA TGTGCCTGGAGTTCTGGGTTCAAATCGTCCAACTATGGCTACACCTTC. Translation: CAWSSGFKSSNYGYTF.

This clone appeared once. The chain joins TRBV5-1 to TRBJ2-5, with a possible D match to TRBD2 (6 bases). The CDR3 is 15 amino acids. V lost 0 bases and J 2 bases, leaving 11 bases between the germline ends. Germline values: CDR1 SGHRS, CDR2 YFSETQ. CDR3 amino acids: CASSLVPAGQETQYF. Written as DNA, the CDR3 is TGCGCCAGCAGCTTGGTGCCCGCGGGACAAGAGACCCAGTACTTC. Full variable domain (remainder filled in from reference TRBV5-1 and TRBJ2-5): KAGVTQTPRYLIKTRGQQVTLSCSPISGHRSVSWYQQTPGQGLQFLFEYFSETQRNKGNFPGRFSGRQFSNSRSEMNVSTLELGDSALYLCASSLVPAGQETQYFGPGTRLLVL.

This clone showed up just a few times. The gene calls are TRBV4-3 and TRBJ2-5, with D unresolved. V was cut by 0 bases and J by 5 bases, with 10 bases left in between. The germline CDR1 and CDR2 sequences are LGHNA and YSLEER. CDR3 size: 14 residues. CDR3 nucleotides: TGCGCCAGCAGCCAAGACTGGAACGGGGAGACCCAGTACTTC. Translation gives CASSQDWNGETQYF.

The chain links TRBV15 to TRBJ2-1, with D possibly being TRBD2 (5 bases). Germline V lookup: CDR1 LNHNV, CDR2 YYDKDF (reference sequence). V was trimmed by 7 bases and J by 3 bases, leaving 19 bases between them. CDR3 length: 16 amino acids. For the CDR3, the DNA is TGTGCCACCACCTCAGAGGGTCCGGGAATCTACAATGAGCAGTTCTTC. This sequence encodes CATTSEGPGIYNEQFF.

This rearrangement joins TRBV5-4 to TRBJ1-1; 7 bases agree with TRBD1. This CDR3 is 15 amino acids long. V lost 4 bases to trimming and J lost 0 bases; unmatched junction nucleotides: 6. In germline, CDR1 is SGHNT, CDR2 YYREEE (reference sequence). CDR3 in DNA: TGTGCCAGCAGCGCCTCGGGACAGATGAACACTGAAGCTTTCTTT. Protein: CASSASGQMNTEAFF.

The chain joins TRBV12-2 to TRBJ1-5. TRBV12-2 is a documented pseudogene. CDR3 length equals 17 residues. Here the CDR3 DNA reads TGTGCAAGTCGCTTAGCGCGGGGCCGCTCGGCAAATCGGCCCCAGCATTTT. Translated: CASRLARGRSANRPQHF.

This rearrangement joins TRBV5-4 to TRBJ1-3, with D possibly TRBD1 on 5 matching bases. The CDR3 is 14 residues long. Germline V gene sequence: CDR1 SGHNT, CDR2 YYREEE (reference sequence). Trimming left V 5 bases short and J 2 bases short, with 11 bases between. Here the CDR3 DNA reads TGTGCCAGCAGGTCGCCGGGGGCTGGAAACACCATATATTTT. Encoded protein: CASRSPGAGNTIYF.

The chain recombines TRBV7-9 with TRBJ2-5, with D maybe TRBD2 (6 bases). Germline CDR1 and CDR2: SEHNR and FQNEAQ (reference sequence). The CDR3 runs 16 residues. Trimming took 0 bases from V and 4 from J, leaving 15 bases between them. This CDR3 is CASSLAAGQGGETQYF. DNA for the CDR3: TGTGCCAGCAGCTTAGCGGCGGGGCAGGGTGGAGAGACCCAGTACTTC.